This T cell receptor beta chain derives from a study of T cell changes during pregnancy in multiple sclerosis. Trimming took off 7 bases at V and 0 bases at J, with 7 bases between the two ends. The CDR3 contains 12 residues. CDR1 is SGHNT and CDR2 is YYREEE in the germline V gene (reference sequence). This clone turned up a few times. The repertoire was sequenced with immunoSEQ multiplex PCR; TCRdb's copy has only in-frame clones and lacks some. The sample includes roughly 30,000 clones, approximately 86% of them seen just once. V usage is TRBV5-4 and J usage is TRBJ1-1; no definite D call. The sequence came from a female donor in good health, enrolled as a control in a pregnancy study. This specimen consisted of CD4+ T cells from peripheral blood mononuclear cells, obtained in the first trimester of pregnancy. The CDR3 bases are TGTGCCAGCGGGCCGATGAACACTGAAGCTTTCTTT. This codes for CASGPMNTEAFF.